Below are 19 T cell receptor beta chains sequenced from a single sample in a study of blood T cell repertoires in COVID-19. The table came from immunoSEQ multiplex PCR; TCRdb's copy has only in-frame clones and leaves some out. Seen here are a few hundred thousand clones, 75% to 90% observed once, and the top ten hold 0.95% to 1.1%. Sequenced: PBMCs or T cells enriched from blood (not recorded which). The receptor source for this set is a man younger than 30 who had recovered from COVID-19.

The chain has TRBV7-9 and TRBJ2-7, with TRBD1 matching 10 bases. V was pared by 2 bases and J by 2 bases, with 9 bases of the junction left unmatched. CDR1 and CDR2 (germline): SEHNR, FQNEAQ (reference sequence). This CDR3 contains 17 residues. CDR3 sequence (DNA): TGTGCCAGCAGCTTAAATGTTGGACAGGGGGACCCCTACGAGCAGTACTTC. Its protein is CASSLNVGQGDPYEQYF.

The gene calls are TRBV7-2 and TRBJ2-7; 10 bases match TRBD2. V lost 5 bases and J lost 3; bases outside the gene matches: 7. Germline assignment: CDR1 SGHTA and CDR2 FQGNSA. This CDR3 is 15 amino acids long. The CDR3 reads CASSQTSGRVYEQYF. DNA of the CDR3: TGTGCCAGCAGCCAGACTAGCGGGCGAGTCTACGAGCAGTACTTC.

CDR3 coding DNA: TGTGCCAGCAGCCTCCTCGGCTACAATGAGCAGTTCTTC. Translation gives CASSLLGYNEQFF. The J gene is TRBJ2-1, the V gene TRBV28; no firm D call. The CDR3 covers 13 residues. Germline CDR1 and CDR2: MDHEN and SYDVKM. V was pared by 6 bases and J by 3 bases, with 9 bases between. Looking up the rest from reference TRBV28 and TRBJ2-1 gives the full variable domain: DVKVTQSSRYLVKRTGEKVFLECVQDMDHENMFWYRQDPGLGLRLIYFSYDVKMKEKGDIPEGYSVSREKKERFSLILESASTNQTSMYLCASSLLGYNEQFFGPGTRLTVL.

V is TRBV4-2 and J is TRBJ2-7; D not certain. V lost 8 bases, J lost 7 bases, and 18 bases lay in between. Germline loops: CDR1 LGHNA, CDR2 YNFKEQ. CDR3 length: 13 residues. Written as DNA, the CDR3 is TGTGCCAGCTCACCCCTTAGCCCCTCTGAGCAGTACTTC. Translation: CASSPLSPSEQYF.

The V and J genes are TRBV25-1 and TRBJ1-1; 7 bases agree with TRBD1. The CDR3 spans 13 residues. Germline V CDR1 and CDR2: MGHDK, SYGVNS. V was pared by 2 bases and J by 9 bases, with 6 bases of the junction left unmatched. The CDR3 DNA follows: TGTGCCAGCAGTGAACCCCCGGGACAGAAAGCTTTCTTT. Its translation: CASSEPPGQKAFF.

The chain is built from TRBV7-2 and TRBJ1-1; D call uncertain. CDR3 length: 14 amino acids. CDR1 is SGHTA, CDR2 FQGNSA, per germline. Trimming stripped 1 base from V and 7 bases from J, with 13 bases between. CDR3 loop: CASSLVAVTGEAFF. The CDR3 coding sequence is TGTGCCAGCAGCTTAGTAGCAGTTACCGGTGAAGCTTTCTTT.

J is TRBJ1-2 and V is TRBV27, with D perhaps TRBD1 (5 bases). The CDR3 contains 13 residues. Between the trimmed V and J ends, which lost 3 bases and 2 bases, there was a span of 7 bases. The V gene's germline CDR1 is MNHEY and CDR2 SMNVEV (reference sequence). The CDR3 nucleotides read TGTGCCAGCAGTTTGACAGAAAACTATGGCTACACCTTC. Its protein is CASSLTENYGYTF.

The gene calls are TRBV7-9 and TRBJ2-2, with D maybe TRBD2 (5 bases). V was shortened by 5 bases and J by 6 bases, with 7 bases between the two germline ends. The CDR3 is made up of 12 amino acids. The germline gives CDR1 SEHNR, CDR2 FQNEAQ (reference sequence). The CDR3 DNA follows: TGTGCCAGCAGCCCGGAGGCCGGGGAGCTGTTTTTT. Translating it yields CASSPEAGELFF.

The chain uses TRBV5-1 and TRBJ1-6; 7 nucleotides agree with TRBD1. Germline V gene data show CDR1 as SGHRS and CDR2 as YFSETQ. The CDR3 totals 14 residues. V was pared by 3 bases and J by 4 bases, with 1 base of the junction left unmatched. CDR3: CASSWDSYNSPLHF. In DNA, the CDR3 is TGCGCCAGCAGCTGGGACAGTTATAATTCACCCCTCCACTTT.

This clone is a singleton in its sample. This chain connects TRBV19 to TRBJ1-4; 8 bases are a match to TRBD1. With V trimmed by 6 bases and J by 4 bases, 10 bases remained unmatched. Looked up from germline, CDR1 is LNHDA and CDR2 is SQIVND (reference sequence). The CDR3 sequence is 16 residues long. CDR3 sequence reads: CASRRDRPPLNEKLFF. CDR3 sequence (DNA): TGTGCCAGTAGGCGGGACAGGCCTCCGCTTAATGAAAAACTGTTTTTT.

This chain uses TRBV18 with TRBJ1-1; 8 nucleotides line up with TRBD1. This CDR3 contains 14 residues. V was clipped by 3 bases and J by 3 bases; unmatched bases: 3. Germline-derived CDR1 and CDR2 are KGHSH and LQKENI. The CDR3 here is CASSPQGADTEAFF. In nucleotides, the CDR3 is TGTGCCAGCTCACCCCAGGGGGCTGACACTGAAGCTTTCTTT.

This chain links TRBV18 with TRBJ1-3; a weak D match, TRBD1 (6 bases). This CDR3 has 16 residues. The V end lost 6 bases, the J end lost 0 bases, and 15 bases lay between the germline ends. The V gene's germline CDR1 is KGHSH and CDR2 LQKENI. Here the CDR3 DNA reads TGTGCCAGCTCCCAGGGGACCCAGAGCTCTGGAAACACCATATATTTT. Protein product: CASSQGTQSSGNTIYF.

The gene calls are TRBV6-1 and TRBJ2-7, with 7 positions matching TRBD2. The CDR3 spans 13 residues. CDR1 and CDR2 from the germline V gene are MNHNS and SASEGT. The V gene end was trimmed by 2 bases and the J gene end by 7 bases; junction bases not matched to a gene: 5. The CDR3 loop reads CASSENPAGEQYF. The CDR3 DNA reads as TGTGCCAGCAGTGAAAATCCAGCGGGGGAGCAGTACTTC.

The gene calls are TRBV10-3 and TRBJ1-1, with D possibly TRBD1 on 5 matching bases. V was cut by 4 bases and J by 3 bases, with 15 bases left in between. The CDR3 spans 15 residues. Germline V gene lookup returns CDR1 ENHRY and CDR2 SYGVKD. DNA for the CDR3: TGTGCCATCAGTGGGGTGGTTCGGGGGTACACTGAAGCTTTCTTT. Translating gives CAISGVVRGYTEAFF.

The rearrangement uses TRBV7-8 and TRBJ2-7; 7 bases fit TRBD2. CDR3 length: 15 amino acids. J lost 0 bases, V lost 1 base, and 3 bases had no gene match. Germline V CDR1 and CDR2: SGHVS, FQNEAQ. CDR3 coding DNA: TGTGCCAGCAGCTTAGTCGCGGGAGCCTCCTACGAGCAGTACTTC. Its translation is CASSLVAGASYEQYF. Full variable domain (outside the CDR3, taken from reference TRBV7-8 and TRBJ2-7): GAGVSQSPRYKVAKRGQDVALRCDPISGHVSLFWYQQALGQGPEFLTYFQNEAQLDKSGLPSDRFFAERPEGSVSTLKIQRTQQEDSAVYLCASSLVAGASYEQYFGPGTRLTVT.

This clone has just one count. The CDR3 DNA follows: TGTGCCAGCAGCCCCACAGGGGGTAGGATGAACACTGAAGCTTTCTTT. Its protein product is CASSPTGGRMNTEAFF. The rearrangement joins TRBV28 to TRBJ1-1; 8 nucleotides line up with TRBD1. In germline, CDR1 is MDHEN, CDR2 SYDVKM. This CDR3 has 16 residues. Trimming removed 6 bases from V and 0 bases from J; junction bases left unmatched: 9.

This rearrangement joins TRBV5-1 to TRBJ1-1; no clear D. The germline V gene encodes CDR1 SGHRS and CDR2 YFSETQ. The CDR3 covers 13 residues. V dropped 2 bases and J dropped 1 base, with 6 bases sitting between them. This CDR3 is CASSFAGNTEAFF. The CDR3 DNA reads TGCGCCAGCAGCTTTGCGGGGAACACTGAAGCTTTCTTT.

This chain connects TRBV28 to TRBJ1-5; possible D gene TRBD1, 6 bases. The CDR3 is 15 amino acids. Germline CDR1 is MDHEN and CDR2 is SYDVKM. Trimming shortened V by 6 bases and J by 0 bases, and 12 bases separated the two germline ends. The CDR3 loop reads CASSYYRVSNQPQHF. In DNA form, the CDR3 reads TGTGCCAGCAGCTACTACAGGGTTAGCAATCAGCCCCAGCATTTT.

The chain employs TRBV7-9 and TRBJ2-7, with 7 bases aligning to TRBD2. V dropped 4 bases and J dropped 4; count of bases not matched to a gene: 1. Per the germline V gene, CDR1 is SEHNR and CDR2 is FQNEAQ (reference sequence). CDR3 length: 12 amino acids. CDR3 amino acids: CASSSSGYEQYF. The CDR3 DNA follows: TGTGCCAGCAGCTCTAGCGGATACGAGCAGTACTTC.